Listed here are 13 T cell receptor beta chains from one sample, sequenced in a study of beta chain features in type 1 diabetes. Of the isolated RNA, all was reverse transcribed, and so the sequenced material was expressed TCRB transcripts. The assay was immunoSEQ multiplex PCR, and TCRdb's table has in-frame clones only and misses some. Of just over 450,000 clones in the sample, approximately 28% were seen once. Material for sequencing was naive CD4+ T cells from blood. These receptors were taken from a man between 18 and 29 years old in good health.

This clone was recorded a few times. V is TRBV23-1 and J is TRBJ1-1; unclear D gene. TRBV23-1 is marked as an open reading frame, function uncertain. The CDR3 contains 18 residues. Trimming shortened V by 0 bases and J by 0 bases, and 17 bases separated the two germline ends. CDR3 DNA sequence: TGCGCCAGCAGTCAATCGGCCACCTTGCAGCAGATGAACACTGAAGCTTTCTTT. Amino acids: CASSQSATLQQMNTEAFF.

This clone was detected a few times. The rearrangement uses TRBV6-5 and TRBJ1-2; no firm D call. V gave up 6 bases and J gave up 0 bases, with 14 bases separating them. The CDR3 contains 15 residues. Germline V lookup: CDR1 MNHEY, CDR2 SVGAGI. For the CDR3, the DNA is TGTGCCAGCAGGTCACCGACAAGAGCTAACTATGGCTACACCTTC. It codes for CASRSPTRANYGYTF.

V gene TRBV5-1 combines with J gene TRBJ2-7, with D unresolved. This CDR3 is built from 12 residues. The V end lost 4 bases, the J end lost 5 bases, and 10 bases lay between the germline ends. CDR1 SGHRS and CDR2 YFSETQ come from the germline V gene. The CDR3 protein is CASSPRRHEQYF. In DNA, the CDR3 is TGCGCCAGCAGCCCCCGTCGGCACGAGCAGTACTTC.

The rearrangement joins TRBV6-5 to TRBJ2-7; TRBD2 matches at 7 bases. J gave up 2 bases and V 3 bases, and 10 bases lay outside the gene matches. The germline V gene has CDR1 MNHEY and CDR2 SVGAGI. CDR3 length: 16 residues. CDR3 DNA: TGTGCCAGCAGTTATTCGATGGCGGGAGCACCCTACGAGCAGTACTTC. Encoded protein: CASSYSMAGAPYEQYF.

Here the CDR3 reads CAWTGTWGEKLFF. CDR3 sequence (DNA): TGTGCCTGGACCGGGACATGGGGAGAAAAACTGTTTTTT. V is TRBV30 and J is TRBJ1-4; maybe TRBD1 (6 bases). This CDR3 is 13 amino acids long. Trimming removed 4 bases from V and 8 bases from J, with 14 bases in between. Germline loops: CDR1 GTSNPN, CDR2 SVGIG (reference sequence).

This clone was seen more than once but under ten times. The sample carries other DNA sequences with the same CDR3. The J gene is TRBJ2-5, the V gene TRBV6-1, with D maybe TRBD2 (5 bases). Trimming removed 8 bases at V and 2 bases at J, with 12 bases between. The CDR3 length is 13 residues. Germline CDR1 is MNHNS and CDR2 is SASEGT. CDR3 nucleotides: TGTGCCAGCCGGACCTCGGGGCAAGAGACCCAGTACTTC. This translates into CASRTSGQETQYF.

The CDR3 bases are TGTGCCAGCAGCCCCGGGGCTAGCGGGAGAGCCGGGGAGCTGTTTTTT. Translating it yields CASSPGASGRAGELFF. The chain couples TRBV9 to TRBJ2-2; TRBD2 matches 10 bases. Germline V lookup: CDR1 SGDLS, CDR2 YYNGEE. The CDR3 sequence is 16 residues long. With 4 bases clipped from V and 6 bases from J, the junction kept 9 bases outside the gene matches.

The V and J genes are TRBV4-1 and TRBJ2-7; D perhaps matches TRBD1 (6 bases). Trimming stripped 1 base from V and 4 bases from J, with 20 bases between. Germline CDR1 and CDR2: MGHRA and YSYEKL. The CDR3 length is 17 residues. The CDR3 loop is CASSQAGRGAYGYEQYF. Here the CDR3 DNA reads TGCGCCAGCAGCCAAGCGGGCAGGGGCGCATATGGATACGAGCAGTACTTC.

The chain's CDR3 is CASSVQRTGPSDEQFF. CDR3 nucleotide sequence: TGTGCCAGCAGTGTACAACGGACAGGGCCCTCTGATGAGCAGTTCTTC. This sequence joins TRBV25-1 and TRBJ2-1; 8 nucleotides line up with TRBD1. The CDR3 contains 16 residues. V lost 4 bases to trimming and J lost 8 bases; unmatched junction nucleotides: 13. CDR1 is MGHDK, CDR2 SYGVNS, per germline.

This clone has just one count. The chain couples TRBV10-3 to TRBJ2-5; D gene uncertain. Per germline, CDR1 ENHRY and CDR2 SYGVKD. This CDR3 has 12 amino acids. The V end lost 8 bases, the J end lost 0 bases, and 7 bases lay between the germline ends. CDR3 in amino acids: CAISAYQETQYF. For the CDR3, the DNA is TGTGCCATCTCGGCGTACCAAGAGACCCAGTACTTC.

V gene TRBV30 combines with J gene TRBJ2-7, with 9 bases aligning to TRBD2. This CDR3 spans 14 amino acids. V dropped 2 bases and J dropped 3; count of bases not matched to a gene: 5. Germline V CDR1 and CDR2: GTSNPN, SVGIG (reference sequence). The CDR3 DNA follows: TGTGCCTGGAGTTTAGCGGGAGTCTACTACGAGCAGTACTTC. Translation gives CAWSLAGVYYEQYF.

This clone was picked up a small number of times. DNA for the CDR3: TGTGCCAGCAGTGAAGGGCAGGGCCGAGAGGGCATTCAGTACTTC. Amino acids: CASSEGQGREGIQYF. The chain has TRBV25-1 and TRBJ2-4; D is tentatively TRBD1 or TRBD2 (5 bases each). Trimming stripped 2 bases from V and 9 bases from J, with 17 bases between. Germline CDR1 reads MGHDK; CDR2 reads SYGVNS. This CDR3 has 15 amino acids.

The J gene is TRBJ2-5, the V gene TRBV6-5; unclear D gene. With 0 bases removed from V and 1 base from J, the gap between germline ends came to 9 bases. The CDR3 extends over 15 amino acids. Looked up from germline, CDR1 is MNHEY and CDR2 is SVGAGI. CDR3 residues: CASSYSIRFQETQYF. The CDR3 region has the DNA TGTGCCAGCAGTTACTCGATAAGGTTCCAAGAGACCCAGTACTTC.